This entry is about one TCR beta chain. Per the original methods: Amplification of reference gene primers provided the estimated nucleated cell counts. TCRdb's copy holds only in-frame clones and misses some; the assay was immunoSEQ multiplex PCR. V and J calls and clone size follow that table, whereas D and trimming were derived from the DNA. The sample has about 150,000 clones, 70% to 85% seen once; the top ten hold 25% to 30%. This entry is derived from a study of blood T cell repertoires in COVID-19. Background on the study: Collection of acute and convalescent COVID-19 samples took place in the United States, Italy and Spain. Sample material is recorded as cDNA or gDNA derived from T cells, B-cell-depleted T cells, or PBMCs.

CDR1 and CDR2 from the germline V gene are SSHAT and FNYEAQ (reference sequence). The CDR3 extends over 16 amino acids. V shed 4 bases, J shed 6 bases, and the junction held 10 bases outside the gene matches. The gene calls are TRBV7-7 and TRBJ2-2; 8 bases fit TRBD2. The sample comprised peripheral blood. This TCR was sampled from an older woman with acute or convalescent COVID-19. CDR3 bases: TGTGCCAGCAGCTCTGGAAGCGGGGGTGTGGCCGGGGAGCTGTTTTTT. This encodes CASSSGSGGVAGELFF.